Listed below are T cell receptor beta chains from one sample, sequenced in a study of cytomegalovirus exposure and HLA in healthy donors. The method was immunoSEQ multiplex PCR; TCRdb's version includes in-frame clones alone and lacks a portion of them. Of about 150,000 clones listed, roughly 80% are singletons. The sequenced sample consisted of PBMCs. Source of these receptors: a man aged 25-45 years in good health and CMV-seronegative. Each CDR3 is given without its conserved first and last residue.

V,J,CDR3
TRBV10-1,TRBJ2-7,ASSDGGTTDEQY
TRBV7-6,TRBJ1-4,ASSSTPGEGDEKLF
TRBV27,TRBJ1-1,ASRRGQVDTEAF
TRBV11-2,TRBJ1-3,ASSLQGFSGNTIY
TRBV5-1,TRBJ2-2,ASSPIQTESGELF
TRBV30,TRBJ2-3,AWSPGTSGTRDTQY
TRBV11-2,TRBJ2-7,ASSLVGHSYEQY
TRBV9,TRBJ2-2,ASSVDWTGYTGELF
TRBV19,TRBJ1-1,ASAGQGAGTEAF
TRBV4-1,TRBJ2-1,ASSQEGGLENEQF
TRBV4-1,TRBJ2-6,ASSQDRALGANVLT
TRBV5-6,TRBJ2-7,ASSLGSGASYEQY
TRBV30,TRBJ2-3,AWALPGSPYGDTQY
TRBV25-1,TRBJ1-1,ASSELWGQGVSEAF
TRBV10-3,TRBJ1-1,AISETGATEAF
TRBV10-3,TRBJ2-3,AISESTSGDTDTQY
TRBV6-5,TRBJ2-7,ASSGGGYEQY
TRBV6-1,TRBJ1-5,ASSETGFYSNQPQH
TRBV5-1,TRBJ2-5,ASSGRLQDLLYGETQY
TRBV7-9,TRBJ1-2,ASSLADRTSDGYT
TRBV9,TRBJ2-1,ASSPRLAGGHNEQF
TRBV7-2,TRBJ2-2,ASSLAGTATGTIRPRGELF
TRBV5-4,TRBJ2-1,ASSSGTSGVEQF
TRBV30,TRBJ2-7,AWSTGQGSGEQY
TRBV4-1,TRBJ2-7,ASSPGTSGSGGNEQY
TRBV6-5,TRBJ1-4,ASSITGKDEKLF
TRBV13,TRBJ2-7,ASSLGLAAPYEQY